This TCR beta chain was documented in a study of blood T cell repertoires in COVID-19. As for the study in general: Acute and convalescent COVID-19 samples came from the United States, Italy and Spain.

Per the original methods: Amplified reference gene primers provided the basis for estimating nucleated cell counts. Assay used: immunoSEQ multiplex PCR; TCRdb lists only in-frame clones, some missing. V, J and clone size are taken as reported in that table, and D and trimming were inferred from the DNA itself. The sample consists of about 170,000 clones, about 83% of them appearing once. The germline V gene encodes CDR1 MNHEY and CDR2 SVGAGI. Trimming took off 8 bases at V and 8 bases at J, with 11 bases between the two ends. The CDR3 covers 11 residues. The chain joins TRBV6-5 to TRBJ2-3, with a tentative D call TRBD2 (6 bases). The sequence was obtained from a man aged 35-49 years who had recovered from COVID-19. Specimen: peripheral blood. The CDR3 protein is CASLIGGTQYF. The CDR3 nucleotides read TGTGCCAGCCTAATCGGGGGTACGCAGTATTTT.